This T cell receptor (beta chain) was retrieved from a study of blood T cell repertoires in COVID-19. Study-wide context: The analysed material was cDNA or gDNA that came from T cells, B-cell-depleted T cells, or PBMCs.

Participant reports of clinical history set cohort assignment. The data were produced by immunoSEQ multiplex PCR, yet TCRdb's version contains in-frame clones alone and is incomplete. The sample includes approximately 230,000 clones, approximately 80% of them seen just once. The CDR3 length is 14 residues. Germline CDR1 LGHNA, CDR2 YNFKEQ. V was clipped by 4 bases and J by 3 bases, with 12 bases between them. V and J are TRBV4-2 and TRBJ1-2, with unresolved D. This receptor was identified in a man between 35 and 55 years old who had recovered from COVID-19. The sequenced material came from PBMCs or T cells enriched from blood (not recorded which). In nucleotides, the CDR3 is TGTGCCAGCAGCCCACCATCGGGTTACTATGGCTACACCTTC. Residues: CASSPPSGYYGYTF.